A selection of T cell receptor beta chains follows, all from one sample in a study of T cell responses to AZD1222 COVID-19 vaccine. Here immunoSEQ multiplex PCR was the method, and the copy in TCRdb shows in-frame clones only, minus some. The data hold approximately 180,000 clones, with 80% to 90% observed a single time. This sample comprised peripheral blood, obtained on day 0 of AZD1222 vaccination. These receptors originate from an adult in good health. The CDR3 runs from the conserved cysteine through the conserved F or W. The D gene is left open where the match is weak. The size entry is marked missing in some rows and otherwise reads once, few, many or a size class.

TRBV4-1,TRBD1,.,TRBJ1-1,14,TGCGCCAGCAGCCAAGTACAGGGGGTCACTGAAGCTTTCTTT,CASSQVQGVTEAFF
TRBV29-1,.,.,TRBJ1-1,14,TGCAGCGTTGAAGTCGCAAACTCGAACACTGAAGCTTTCTTT,CSVEVANSNTEAFF
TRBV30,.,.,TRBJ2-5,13,TGTGCCTGGACCCCTAGTGCAGAAGAGACCCAGTACTTC,CAWTPSAEETQYF
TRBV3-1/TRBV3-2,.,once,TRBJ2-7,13,TGTGCCAGCAGCCAAGATGGGCTCTACGAGCAGTACTTC,CASSQDGLYEQYF
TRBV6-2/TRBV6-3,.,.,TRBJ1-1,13,TGTGCCAGCAGTTCATGGGGTCAAACTGAAGCTTTCTTT,CASSSWGQTEAFF
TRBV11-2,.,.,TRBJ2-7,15,TGTGCCAGCAGCTTACCTCTCGGGAGCTCCTACGAGCAGTACTTC,CASSLPLGSSYEQYF
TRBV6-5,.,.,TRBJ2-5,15,TGTGCCAGCACTTTCCTCCACCTCCTTGGGGAGACCCAGTACTTC,CASTFLHLLGETQYF
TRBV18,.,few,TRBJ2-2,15,TGTGCCAGCTCACCGGGACTTCCGAACACCGGGGAGCTGTTTTTT,CASSPGLPNTGELFF
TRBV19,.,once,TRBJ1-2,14,TGTGCCAGTACTACTCCGGGTGGCAGGGGAGGCTACACCTTC,CASTTPGGRGGYTF
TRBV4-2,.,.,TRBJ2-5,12,TGTGCCAGCAGCGTCCAGCAAGAGACCCAGTACTTC,CASSVQQETQYF
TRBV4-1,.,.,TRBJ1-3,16,TGCGCCAGCAGCCAAGATCTGAACCTCTATGGAAACACCATATATTTT,CASSQDLNLYGNTIYF
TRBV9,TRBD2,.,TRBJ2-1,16,TGTGCCAGCAGCCCATACCTAGCGGGGATTGACAATGAGCAGTTCTTC,CASSPYLAGIDNEQFF
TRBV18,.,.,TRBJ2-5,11,TGTGCCAGCTCACCAATGAGACGCCGGTACTTC,CASSPMRRRYF
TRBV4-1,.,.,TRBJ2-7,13,TGCGCCAGCAGTTACAGGGAGTTGGGCGAGCAGTACTTC,CASSYRELGEQYF
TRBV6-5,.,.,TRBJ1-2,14,TGTGCCAGCAGGGTCGATAGGGTGAGGGGAGGCTACACCTTC,CASRVDRVRGGYTF
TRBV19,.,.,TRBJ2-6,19,TGTGCCAGTAGCGCCCGGGGTGCATTCCTAAGCTCTGGGGCCAACGTCCTGACTTTC,CASSARGAFLSSGANVLTF
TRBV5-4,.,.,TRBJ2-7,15,TGTGCCAGCAGACTGGCGGGGGCTAGCCCCTACGAGCAGTACTTC,CASRLAGASPYEQYF
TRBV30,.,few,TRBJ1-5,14,TGTGCCTGGAGTAGCATTGATTATAATCAGCCCCAGCATTTT,CAWSSIDYNQPQHF
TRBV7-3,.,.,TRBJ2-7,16,TGTGCCAGCAGCTTAACAGGCGGTTTAGGGGTCTACGAGCAGTACTTC,CASSLTGGLGVYEQYF